The 24 T cell receptor beta chains given below trace back to one sample, sequenced in a study of blood T cell repertoires in COVID-19. Only in-frame clones appear in the TCRdb table, and some are missing; sequencing was by immunoSEQ multiplex PCR. The top ten clones hold about 3.2% of a sample with 200,000 to 250,000 clones, about four fifths of them seen once. Source material: peripheral blood. The receptor set was obtained from a woman aged 18-29 years with acute or convalescent COVID-19.

CDR3 residues: CASSLRGLAGGNEQFF. CDR3 bases: TGTGCCAGCAGCCTCCGCGGACTAGCGGGAGGGAATGAGCAGTTCTTC. This chain uses TRBV14 with TRBJ2-1, with 15 bases matching TRBD2. CDR1 and CDR2 (germline): SGHDN, FVKESK. CDR3 length: 16 amino acids. V shed 4 bases, J shed 7 bases, and the junction held 5 bases outside the gene matches.

The chain carries TRBV7-2 and TRBJ2-7, with 7 nucleotides matching TRBD2. The CDR3 has 14 residues. With 4 bases clipped from V and 5 bases from J, the junction kept 8 bases outside the gene matches. Germline V gene sequence: CDR1 SGHTA, CDR2 FQGNSA. The DNA for the CDR3 is TGTGCCAGCAGCTCCCACCGGGAGGCAGACGAGCAGTACTTC. Translated, it gives CASSSHREADEQYF.

This chain links TRBV7-6 with TRBJ2-1; 11 nucleotides agree with TRBD2. Germline CDR1 SGHVS, CDR2 FNYEAQ. This CDR3 is built from 16 residues. The junction had 4 bases not matched to a gene; V was cut back by 5 bases and J by 1 base. The chain's CDR3 is CASSPVAGGSYNEQFF. CDR3 bases: TGTGCCAGCAGCCCTGTAGCGGGAGGGTCCTACAATGAGCAGTTCTTC.

The chain employs TRBV7-9 and TRBJ2-3; 11 nucleotides match TRBD2. In germline, CDR1 is SEHNR, CDR2 FQNEAQ (reference sequence). J gave up 4 bases and V 1 base, and 10 bases lay outside the gene matches. There are 18 residues in the CDR3. CDR3: CASSLGATSGSVADTQYF. DNA of the CDR3: TGTGCCAGCAGCTTAGGGGCTACTAGCGGGAGTGTCGCAGATACGCAGTATTTT.

A note on this clone: A read error may produce the germline difference seen at one junction end. The chain is built from TRBV28 and TRBJ2-4; D perhaps matches TRBD1 (6 bases). This CDR3 region has 12 residues. Germline-derived CDR1 and CDR2 are MDHEN and SYDVKM. The CDR3 coding sequence is TGTGCCAGCAGTTTAGTTTCAGGGGAAGGGCACTTC. Translating gives CASSLVSGEGHF.

The V and J genes are TRBV10-1 and TRBJ2-1; 10 bases agree with TRBD2. This CDR3 spans 15 amino acids. Per germline, CDR1 WNHNN and CDR2 SYGVQD (reference sequence). V was clipped by 3 bases and J by 3 bases; unmatched bases: 2. The CDR3 region has the DNA TGCGCCAGCAGTGATACTAGCGGGAACTACAATGAGCAGTTCTTC. Its protein is CASSDTSGNYNEQFF.

The table lists this clone with a few counts. The chain is built from TRBV9 and TRBJ2-1, with D hard to call. The CDR3 is made up of 16 amino acids. CDR1 and CDR2 (germline): SGDLS, YYNGEE. V dropped 0 bases and J dropped 2 bases, with 12 bases sitting between them. The CDR3 is CASSVATVATYNEQFF. CDR3 coding DNA: TGTGCCAGCAGCGTAGCTACCGTCGCGACCTACAATGAGCAGTTCTTC.

This rearrangement joins TRBV27 to TRBJ2-7; D is possibly TRBD1 (6 bases). CDR1 is MNHEY, CDR2 SMNVEV, per germline (reference sequence). V gave up 6 bases and J gave up 1 base, with 16 bases separating them. The CDR3 has 15 residues. The CDR3 coding sequence is TGTGCCAGCAGAAACCTTCAGGGGAAGTCCTACGAGCAGTACTTC. This encodes CASRNLQGKSYEQYF.

The chain uses TRBV28 and TRBJ2-7; 12 nucleotides match TRBD2. The V gene end was trimmed by 1 base and the J gene end by 6 bases; junction bases not matched to a gene: 10. The CDR3 length is 17 residues. Germline CDR1 MDHEN, CDR2 SYDVKM. The CDR3 region has the DNA TGTGCCAGCAGTTTATATCCTAGCGGGAGGGCCTCCGCCGAGCAGTACTTC. Its translation: CASSLYPSGRASAEQYF.

The J gene is TRBJ2-7, the V gene TRBV29-1; a possible D gene is TRBD2 (6 bases). V was trimmed by 5 bases and J by 1 base, leaving 9 bases between them. This CDR3 has 12 residues. Germline V gene lookup returns CDR1 SQVTM and CDR2 ANQGSEA. CDR3 nucleotides: TGCAGCGTTTTGCGGGGTTCCTACGAGCAGTACTTC. Translation: CSVLRGSYEQYF.

The chain links TRBV2 to TRBJ2-1; TRBD2 matches 8 bases. V dropped 10 bases and J dropped 12; count of bases not matched to a gene: 8. Germline values: CDR1 SNHLY, CDR2 FYNNEI. The CDR3 is 11 residues long. CDR3 residues: CATKSGSGQFF. DNA for the CDR3: TGTGCCACCAAGAGCGGGAGCGGGCAGTTCTTC.

This clone has only a few counts. J is TRBJ2-4 and V is TRBV28; D possibly corresponds to TRBD1 (6 bases). The CDR3 is 14 residues long. Trimming left V 6 bases short and J 7 bases short, with 16 bases between. Germline V gene lookup returns CDR1 MDHEN and CDR2 SYDVKM. CDR3 in DNA: TGTGCCAGCAGCATTCCTCAGGGGTCGAACATTCAGTACTTC. Its protein is CASSIPQGSNIQYF.

The chain employs TRBV14 and TRBJ2-7, with TRBD2 matching 9 bases. CDR3 size: 15 residues. V shed 1 base, J shed 3 bases, and the junction held 4 bases outside the gene matches. The V gene's germline CDR1 is SGHDN and CDR2 FVKESK. CDR3 coding DNA: TGTGCCAGCAGCCAAGGCGGGAGGGGGTTCTACGAGCAGTACTTC. It codes for CASSQGGRGFYEQYF.

The rearrangement joins TRBV9 to TRBJ2-3; 12 bases align to TRBD2. Germline CDR1 is SGDLS and CDR2 is YYNGEE. Trimming at V came to 3 bases and at J to 7 bases, leaving 6 bases not matched to a gene. The CDR3 consists of 15 residues. CDR3 sequence (DNA): TGTGCCAGCAGCGATCTAGCGGGAGGGTTATATACGCAGTATTTT. Its protein product is CASSDLAGGLYTQYF.

The rearrangement joins TRBV19 to TRBJ2-1; 13 bases match TRBD2. This CDR3 region has 17 residues. CDR1 is LNHDA and CDR2 is SQIVND in the germline V gene (reference sequence). J was trimmed by 8 bases and V by 3 bases; bases with no gene match: 10. CDR3 amino acids: CASSIARTSGSSDEQFF. DNA of the CDR3: TGTGCCAGTAGTATCGCCCGGACTAGCGGGAGTAGCGATGAGCAGTTCTTC.

This chain joins TRBV6-5 and TRBJ1-2; D may be TRBD1 (5 bases). This CDR3 has 12 residues. Trimming left V 10 bases short and J 2 bases short, with 11 bases between. Germline V gives CDR1 MNHEY, CDR2 SVGAGI. The CDR3 DNA is TGTGCCACCGGAGGGGTAAACTATGGCTACACCTTC. Translating gives CATGGVNYGYTF.

The chain has TRBV6-2 or TRBV6-3 and TRBJ1-2; TRBD1 aligns across 7 bases. This CDR3 spans 13 amino acids. Germline V gene data show CDR1 as MNHEY and CDR2 as SVGEGT. Losses at the gene ends were 5 bases for V and 7 bases for J; bases not matched to a gene: 7. CDR3 loop: CASSLEGAGGYTF. CDR3 DNA sequence: TGTGCCAGCAGTCTGGAGGGGGCCGGTGGCTACACCTTC.

The chain is built from TRBV7-2 and TRBJ1-5; 8 nucleotides match TRBD1. The CDR3 has 16 amino acids. Germline V gene lookup returns CDR1 SGHTA and CDR2 FQGNSA. The V segment lost 2 bases and the J segment 3 bases; nucleotides outside the gene matches: 6. This CDR3 is CASSLSGTGVNQPQHF. As DNA, the CDR3 is TGTGCCAGCAGCTTATCCGGGACAGGAGTCAATCAGCCCCAGCATTTT.

V usage is TRBV2 and J usage is TRBJ1-1; D ambiguous. Germline values: CDR1 SNHLY, CDR2 FYNNEI. The CDR3 totals 13 residues. Trimming took 7 bases from V and 2 from J, leaving 11 bases between them. CDR3 sequence reads: CASTRGINTEAFF. The CDR3 DNA follows: TGTGCCAGCACACGAGGGATAAACACTGAAGCTTTCTTT.

This clone was seen a single time. The rearrangement uses TRBV4-1 and TRBJ2-7; 7 nucleotides match TRBD2. V trimming: 5 bases; J trimming: 4 bases; junction bases outside the gene matches: 11. Looked up from germline, CDR1 is MGHRA and CDR2 is YSYEKL. CDR3 length: 15 amino acids. The DNA of the CDR3 is TGCGCCAGCAGCTCGCAGGAGCGGGATCGGTACGAGCAGTACTTC. It encodes CASSSQERDRYEQYF.

The chain uses TRBV5-4 and TRBJ2-5, with 7 positions matching TRBD1. Germline lookup yields CDR1 SGHNT and CDR2 YYREEE (reference sequence). Trimming took 5 bases from V and 1 from J; bases not matched to a gene: 5. The CDR3 is made up of 14 amino acids. The CDR3 bases are TGTGCCAGCAGGAAGGACAGGACCCAAGAGACCCAGTACTTC. Protein sequence: CASRKDRTQETQYF.

The chain couples TRBV12-3 or TRBV12-4 to TRBJ2-1; the match to TRBD2 covers 8 bases. J lost 7 bases, V lost 6 bases, and 5 bases had no gene match. The CDR3 has 13 residues. CDR3 residues: CASSPGLVNEQFF. The CDR3 coding sequence is TGTGCCAGCAGCCCGGGACTAGTGAATGAGCAGTTCTTC.

This chain uses TRBV2 with TRBJ2-7, with TRBD1 matching over 10 bases. Per the germline V gene, CDR1 is SNHLY and CDR2 is FYNNEI. V lost 5 bases and J lost 4; bases outside the gene matches: 8. The CDR3 totals 15 residues. This chain's CDR3 is CASSTTWTGGYEQYF. The DNA for the CDR3 is TGTGCCAGCAGTACCACCTGGACAGGGGGGTACGAGCAGTACTTC.

The chain carries TRBV4-3 and TRBJ2-7; 9 bases fit TRBD2. The ends lost 4 bases at V and 1 base at J; junction bases unmatched: 14. Germline lookup yields CDR1 LGHNA and CDR2 YSLEER. The CDR3 is 18 residues long. The CDR3 DNA is TGCGCCAGCAGCCCGTACCAATGGGAGCTAGCGGGGTCCTACGAGCAGTACTTC. Translating gives CASSPYQWELAGSYEQYF.